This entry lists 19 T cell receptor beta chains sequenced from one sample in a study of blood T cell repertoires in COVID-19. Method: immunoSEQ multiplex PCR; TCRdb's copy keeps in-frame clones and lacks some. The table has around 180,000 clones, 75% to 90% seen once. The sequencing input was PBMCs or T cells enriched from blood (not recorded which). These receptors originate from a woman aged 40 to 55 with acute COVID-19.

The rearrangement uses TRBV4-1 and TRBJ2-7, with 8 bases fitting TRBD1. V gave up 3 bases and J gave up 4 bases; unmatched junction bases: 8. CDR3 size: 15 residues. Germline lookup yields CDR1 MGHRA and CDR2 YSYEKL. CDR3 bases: TGCGCCAGCAGCCAGATACAGGGGGAAGATTACGAGCAGTACTTC. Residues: CASSQIQGEDYEQYF.

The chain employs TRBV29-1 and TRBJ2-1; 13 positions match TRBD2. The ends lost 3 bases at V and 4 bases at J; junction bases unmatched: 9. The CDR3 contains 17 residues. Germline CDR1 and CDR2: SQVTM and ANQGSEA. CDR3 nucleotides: TGCAGCGTTGACCCCCGGACTAGCGGGAGCCGGTACAATGAGCAGTTCTTC. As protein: CSVDPRTSGSRYNEQFF.

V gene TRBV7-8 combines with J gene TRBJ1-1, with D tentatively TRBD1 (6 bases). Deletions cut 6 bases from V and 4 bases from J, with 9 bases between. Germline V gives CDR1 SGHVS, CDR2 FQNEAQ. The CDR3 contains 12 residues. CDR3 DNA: TGTGCCAGCAGAAAAGGGGGCACTGAAGCTTTCTTT. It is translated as CASRKGGTEAFF. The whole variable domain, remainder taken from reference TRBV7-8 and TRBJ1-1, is GAGVSQSPRYKVAKRGQDVALRCDPISGHVSLFWYQQALGQGPEFLTYFQNEAQLDKSGLPSDRFFAERPEGSVSTLKIQRTQQEDSAVYLCASRKGGTEAFFGQGTRLTVV.

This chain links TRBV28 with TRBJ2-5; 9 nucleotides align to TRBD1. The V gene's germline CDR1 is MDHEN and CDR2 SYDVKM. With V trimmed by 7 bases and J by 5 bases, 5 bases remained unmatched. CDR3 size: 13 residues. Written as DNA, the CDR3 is TGTGCCAGCAAGGACAGGGGTACGGAGACCCAGTACTTC. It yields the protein CASKDRGTETQYF.

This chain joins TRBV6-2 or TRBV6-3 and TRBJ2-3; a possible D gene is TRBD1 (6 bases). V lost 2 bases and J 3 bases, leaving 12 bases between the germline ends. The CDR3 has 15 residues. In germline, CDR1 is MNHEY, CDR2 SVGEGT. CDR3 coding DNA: TGTGCCAGCAGTTACAGGGGGATAGGGACAGATACGCAGTATTTT. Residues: CASSYRGIGTDTQYF.

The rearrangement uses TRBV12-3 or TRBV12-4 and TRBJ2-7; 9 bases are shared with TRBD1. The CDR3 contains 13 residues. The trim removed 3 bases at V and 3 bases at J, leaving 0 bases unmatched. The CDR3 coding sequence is TGTGCCAGCAGTTTGACAGGGGGCTACGAGCAGTACTTC. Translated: CASSLTGGYEQYF.

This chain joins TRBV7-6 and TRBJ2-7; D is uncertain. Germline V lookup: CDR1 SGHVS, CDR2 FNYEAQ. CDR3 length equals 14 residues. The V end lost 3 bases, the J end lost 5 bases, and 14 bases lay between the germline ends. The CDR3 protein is CASSLLVTSHEQYF. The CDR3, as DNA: TGTGCCAGCAGCTTGCTAGTGACTTCCCACGAGCAGTACTTC. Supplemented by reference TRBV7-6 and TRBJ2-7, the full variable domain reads GAGVSQSPRYKVTKRGQDVALRCDPISGHVSLYWYRQALGQGPEFLTYFNYEAQQDKSGLPNDRFSAERPEGSISTLTIQRTEQRDSAMYRCASSLLVTSHEQYFGPGTRLTVT.

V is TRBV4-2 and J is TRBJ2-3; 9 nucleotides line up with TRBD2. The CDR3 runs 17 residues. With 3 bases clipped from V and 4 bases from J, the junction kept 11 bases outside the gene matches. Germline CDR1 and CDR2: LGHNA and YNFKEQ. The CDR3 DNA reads TGTGCCAGCAGCCAGGATTTCCGGGGACTAGCCTCAGATACGCAGTATTTT. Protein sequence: CASSQDFRGLASDTQYF.

The CDR3 reads CASIPRGVGIGLYNSPLHF. CDR3 in DNA: TGTGCCAGCATCCCGCGGGGAGTGGGTATTGGGCTTTATAATTCACCCCTCCACTTT. This sequence joins TRBV28 and TRBJ1-6; D call uncertain. The CDR3 runs 19 residues. The germline CDR1 and CDR2 sequences are MDHEN and SYDVKM. V shed 7 bases and J shed 4 bases, with 26 bases lying between them.

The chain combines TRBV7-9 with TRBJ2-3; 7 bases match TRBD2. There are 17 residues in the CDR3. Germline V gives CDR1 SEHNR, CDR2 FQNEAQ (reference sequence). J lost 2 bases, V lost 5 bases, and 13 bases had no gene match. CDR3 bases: TGTGCCAGCAGCCTAAGGACTAGTTCTATTTACACAGATACGCAGTATTTT. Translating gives CASSLRTSSIYTDTQYF.

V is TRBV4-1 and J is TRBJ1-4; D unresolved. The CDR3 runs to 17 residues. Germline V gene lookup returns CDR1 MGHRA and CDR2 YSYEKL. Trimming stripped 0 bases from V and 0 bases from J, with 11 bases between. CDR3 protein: CASSQDRVGTTNEKLFF. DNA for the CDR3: TGCGCCAGCAGCCAAGATCGTGTGGGCACAACTAATGAAAAACTGTTTTTT.

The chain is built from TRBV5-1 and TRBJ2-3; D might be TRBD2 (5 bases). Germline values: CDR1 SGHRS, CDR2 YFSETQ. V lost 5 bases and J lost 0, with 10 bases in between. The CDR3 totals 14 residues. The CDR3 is CASRGGASTDTQYF. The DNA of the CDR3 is TGCGCCAGCAGAGGAGGAGCTAGCACAGATACGCAGTATTTT.

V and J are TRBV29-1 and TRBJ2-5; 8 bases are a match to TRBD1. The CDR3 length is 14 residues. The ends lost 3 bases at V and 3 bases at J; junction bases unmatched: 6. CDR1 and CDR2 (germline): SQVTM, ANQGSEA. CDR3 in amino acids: CSVEASTGEETQYF. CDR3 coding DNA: TGCAGCGTTGAGGCTTCGACAGGGGAAGAGACCCAGTACTTC.

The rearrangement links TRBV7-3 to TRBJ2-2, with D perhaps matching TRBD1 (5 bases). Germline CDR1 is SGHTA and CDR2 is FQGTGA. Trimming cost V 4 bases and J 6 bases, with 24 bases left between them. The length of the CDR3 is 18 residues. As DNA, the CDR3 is TGTGCCAGCAGCTCAAACTCTTATGGACCCCAGGGTGCCGGGGAGCTGTTTTTT. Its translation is CASSSNSYGPQGAGELFF. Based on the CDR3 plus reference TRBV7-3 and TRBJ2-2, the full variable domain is GAGVSQTPSNKVTEKGKYVELRCDPISGHTALYWYRQSLGQGPEFLIYFQGTGAADDSGLPNDRFFAVRPEGSVSTLKIQRTERGDSAVYLCASSSNSYGPQGAGELFFGEGSRLTVL.

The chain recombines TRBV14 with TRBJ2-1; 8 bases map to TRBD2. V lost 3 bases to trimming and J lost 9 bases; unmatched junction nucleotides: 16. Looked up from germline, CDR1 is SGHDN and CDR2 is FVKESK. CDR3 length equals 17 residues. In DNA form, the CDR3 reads TGTGCCAGCAGCCAGGGGGGAACTAGCGGAGCTAATGGTGAGCAGTTCTTC. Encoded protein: CASSQGGTSGANGEQFF.

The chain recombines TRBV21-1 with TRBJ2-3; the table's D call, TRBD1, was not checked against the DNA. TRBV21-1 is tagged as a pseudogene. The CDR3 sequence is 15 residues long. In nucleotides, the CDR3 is TGTGCCAGCAGCATCCAGGGGGAAAGTGGAGATACGCAGTATTTT. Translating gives CASSIQGESGDTQYF.

The CDR3 region is CASKAGGAFGETQYF. The CDR3 nucleotides read TGTGCCAGTAAGGCGGGGGGCGCCTTTGGGGAGACCCAGTACTTC. The chain carries TRBV19 and TRBJ2-5; 8 bases line up with TRBD2. CDR3 length: 15 amino acids. Germline CDR1 reads LNHDA; CDR2 reads SQIVND (reference sequence). The trim removed 7 bases at V and 5 bases at J, leaving 12 bases unmatched.

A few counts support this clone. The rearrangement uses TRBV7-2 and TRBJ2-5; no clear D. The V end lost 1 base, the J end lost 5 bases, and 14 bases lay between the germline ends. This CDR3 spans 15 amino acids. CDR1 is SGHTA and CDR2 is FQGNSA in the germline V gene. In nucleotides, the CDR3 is TGTGCCAGCAGCTTAGGAGGCAGATATTCTGAGACCCAGTACTTC. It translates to CASSLGGRYSETQYF.

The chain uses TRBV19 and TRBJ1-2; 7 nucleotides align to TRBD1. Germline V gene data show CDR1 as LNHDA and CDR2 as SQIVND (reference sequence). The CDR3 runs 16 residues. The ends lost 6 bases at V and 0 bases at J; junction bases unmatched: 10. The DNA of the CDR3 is TGTGCCAGTAGAAGACAGGGCGTAAAAGCTAACTATGGCTACACCTTC. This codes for CASRRQGVKANYGYTF.